This T cell receptor (beta chain) is from a study of cytomegalovirus exposure and HLA in healthy donors. General study findings and limits: Within an earlier analysis, most TCR beta V segments proved productive either about 90% or about 30% of the time. Per a later analysis, HLA-associated TCR beta chains showed more clonal expansion than other, equally common TCR beta chains. In vitro work confirmed that a few CMV-associated chains recognize CMV antigens. A cluster of highly shared sequence variants was likely a sequencing artifact.

Notes on this clone: The antigen is not known.

PCR primers comprised 60 Vbeta and 13 Jbeta primers. Generated by immunoSEQ multiplex PCR, the TCRdb table keeps only in-frame clones and is missing some. The table has 100,000 or so clones, 73% seen once. The CDR3 covers 15 residues. CDR1 is SGHVS, CDR2 FNYEAQ, per germline. The germline V and J ends were trimmed by 6 bases and 3 bases, with 18 bases remaining between them. This sequence was found in a man aged 35-49 years in good health and CMV-seronegative. Sequencing input: PBMCs. This chain connects TRBV7-6 to TRBJ2-7; a possible D gene is TRBD1 (6 bases). DNA of the CDR3: TGTGCCAGCAGTGACCTGGGGGCTGGGGACTACGAGCAGTACTTC. It codes for CASSDLGAGDYEQYF. The full variable domain, completed using reference TRBV7-6 and TRBJ2-7, is GAGVSQSPRYKVTKRGQDVALRCDPISGHVSLYWYRQALGQGPEFLTYFNYEAQQDKSGLPNDRFSAERPEGSISTLTIQRTEQRDSAMYRCASSDLGAGDYEQYFGPGTRLTVT.